This TCR beta chain was profiled in a study of T-cell reconstitution after alpha-beta-depleted transplantation in children. The germline V gene has CDR1 SQVTM and CDR2 ANQGSEA. CDR3 length equals 12 residues. The V end was cut by 6 bases, the J end by 4 bases, with 12 bases between. This clonotype was counted ten times or more. The TCRbeta library was prepared with unique molecular identifiers. TCRdb reanalysed the PCR reads using MiXCR and keeps one entry per CDR3 protein. The sample holds about 370,000 distinct CDR3 sequences, roughly 22% seen once. The sample here was PBMCs from the stem cell graft donor, taken from the stem cell graft. This TCR was recovered from a human donor who donated a stem cell graft to a child with acute myeloid leukemia. The genes are TRBV29-1 and TRBJ2-5, with a possible D match to TRBD2 (5 bases). The CDR3 sequence: CSVQLEGETQYF. Here the CDR3 DNA reads TGCAGCGTCCAACTAGAGGGAGAGACCCAGTACTTC.